A single sample is the source of the 3 T cell receptor beta chains below, sequenced in a study of OX40 agonist ivuxolimab in advanced cancers. Here immunoSEQ multiplex PCR was the method, and the copy in TCRdb shows in-frame clones only, minus some. The sample consists of 76,000 or so clones, about 93% of them appearing once. This material consisted of CD4+ or CD8+ T cells sorted from blood, taken in a trial of the OX40 agonist ivuxolimab. Receptors were obtained from an adult with an advanced solid tumor such as melanoma, head and neck, liver or kidney cancer.

The rearrangement links TRBV27 to TRBJ1-6; tentatively, D is TRBD1 (6 bases). The V gene lost 3 bases and the J gene lost 8 bases, with 11 bases spanning the gap. Germline loops: CDR1 MNHEY, CDR2 SMNVEV (reference sequence). The CDR3 spans 14 residues. The CDR3 protein is CASSFRQGYSPLHF. CDR3 DNA sequence: TGTGCCAGCAGTTTTAGGCAGGGGTATTCACCCCTCCACTTT.

The chain combines TRBV5-6 with TRBJ1-2; D is possibly TRBD1 (6 bases). CDR1 and CDR2 from the germline V gene are SGHDT and YYEEEE. V shed 3 bases and J shed 8 bases, with 14 bases lying between them. The CDR3 contains 13 residues. The CDR3, as DNA: TGTGCCAGCAGCTACACCGGGACACGAGGCTACACCTTC. It codes for CASSYTGTRGYTF.

The V gene is TRBV12-5, the J gene TRBJ2-7; 8 bases are shared with TRBD2. V dropped 1 base and J dropped 5; count of bases not matched to a gene: 1. This CDR3 contains 13 residues. Looked up from germline, CDR1 is LGHNT and CDR2 is FRNRAP. CDR3 sequence reads: CASGLAAGDEQYF. Written as DNA, the CDR3 is TGTGCTAGTGGTTTGGCAGCGGGAGACGAGCAGTACTTC.